This T cell receptor beta chain stems from a study of T cell repertoires in cytomegalovirus infection. A remark on this clonotype: The antigen is undetermined.

This CDR3 has 14 residues. Germline CDR1 reads MNHEY; CDR2 reads SVGAGI. The V and J ends lost 6 bases and 1 base respectively, with 12 bases between them. TCRdb processed the reads anew with MiXCR; each CDR3 protein has one entry. Of about 900,000 distinct CDR3 sequences listed, more than 25% are singletons. The chain uses TRBV6-5 and TRBJ1-1; D not certain. Sample: cultured CD8+ T cells from PBMCs, taken from culture after CMV antigen stimulation. The clonotype comes from a human donor in good health (CMV status not recorded). Some clones in this sample may be carry-over from other donors' samples. The CDR3: CASSPNVPNTEAFF. The CDR3 DNA is TGTGCCAGCAGCCCTAATGTTCCGAACACTGAAGCTTTCTTT.